This TCR beta chain was identified during a study of PD-L1 blockade in urothelial cancer. Study-level information: Of about 30 patients, twenty-five were males with bladder-origin urothelial cancer. After treatment start, blood was analyzed at 3 weeks (second dose) and at 6 weeks.

Indicated time point: peripheral blood 6 weeks after treatment start. Per-patient samples, pretreatment and on-treatment, numbered 1 to 8. Added to each PCR by spiking were synthetic TCR analog templates. Repertoires were generated with immunoSEQ multiplex PCR, while TCRdb's copy carries only in-frame clones and drops some. The sample consists of 40,000 to 45,000 clones, about 90% of them appearing once. With 5 bases removed from V and 5 bases from J, the gap between germline ends came to 12 bases. Germline values: CDR1 MGHRA, CDR2 YSYEKL. The CDR3 runs 13 residues. The sequence was obtained from a man in his 70s with urothelial cancer. The source material was PBMCs, sampled around atezolizumab (anti-PD-L1) treatment. The chain uses TRBV4-1 and TRBJ2-5, with a weak D call TRBD2 (5 bases). CDR3 DNA sequence: TGCGCCAGCAGCTTCAGGAGAGGGGAGACCCAGTACTTC. Amino acid sequence: CASSFRRGETQYF.